The clone carrying this T cell receptor beta chain has just a few counts. Its antigen remains unknown. This sample was included in a study of beta chain features in type 1 diabetes. V was clipped by 1 base and J by 0 bases, with 16 bases between them. This CDR3 contains 18 residues. Germline assignment: CDR1 SGHDT and CDR2 YYEEEE. Findings and limits, study-wide: In all four CD4+ subsets, TCRB CDR3 length was significantly, moderately reduced in type 1 diabetes.

As every portion of the isolated RNA was reverse transcribed, the sequencing read expressed TCRB transcripts. The method was immunoSEQ multiplex PCR; TCRdb's version includes in-frame clones alone and lacks a portion of them. The sample includes about 650,000 clones, approximately 13% of them seen just once. The sequence derives from a man aged 25-40 years with type 1 diabetes. The sample comprised naive CD4+ T cells from blood. The chain carries TRBV5-6 and TRBJ1-4; the D is unclear. As DNA, the CDR3 is TGTGCCAGCAGCTTGTTTACACAGTCCAGCCCAACTAATGAAAAACTGTTTTTT. Translation: CASSLFTQSSPTNEKLFF.